The 20 T cell receptor beta chains given below trace back to one sample, sequenced in a study of blood T cell repertoires in COVID-19. TCRdb's table, derived via immunoSEQ multiplex PCR, lists solely in-frame clones and lacks some. In the table there are over 100,000 clones, 60% to 80% of which are singletons. Sequencing was performed on peripheral blood. These receptors were obtained from a woman aged 70 to 79 with acute or convalescent COVID-19.

The V gene is TRBV10-3, the J gene TRBJ2-3; D possibly corresponds to TRBD2 (6 bases). This CDR3 is 12 amino acids long. Looked up from germline, CDR1 is ENHRY and CDR2 is SYGVKD. Trimming removed 9 bases at V and 0 bases at J, with 7 bases between. The CDR3 DNA reads TGTGCCATTGGGGGGAGCACAGATACGCAGTATTTT. This translates into CAIGGSTDTQYF.

The V call is TRBV2, the J call TRBJ2-6; the match to TRBD2 covers 12 bases. The CDR3 has 16 amino acids. In germline, CDR1 is SNHLY, CDR2 FYNNEI. The J segment lost 0 bases and the V segment lost 6 bases, leaving 0 bases of the junction unmatched. This CDR3 is CASRGLAGSGANVLTF. The CDR3 DNA is TGTGCCAGCAGGGGACTAGCGGGCTCTGGGGCCAACGTCCTGACTTTC.

This clone has more than one count but fewer than ten. The V call is TRBV27, the J call TRBJ2-1, with D perhaps matching TRBD1 (6 bases). This CDR3 contains 15 residues. V lost 3 bases and J 6 bases, leaving 15 bases between the germline ends. Germline loops: CDR1 MNHEY, CDR2 SMNVEV (reference sequence). The CDR3 spells CASSFRDNLGNEQFF. The CDR3 DNA follows: TGTGCCAGCAGTTTCAGGGACAACCTAGGCAATGAGCAGTTCTTC.

A few counts support this clone. The rearrangement joins TRBV29-1 to TRBJ1-1, with TRBD1 identical over 7 bases. Trimming cost V 5 bases and J 5 bases; bases outside gene matches: 14. The CDR3 is made up of 15 amino acids. Looked up from germline, CDR1 is SQVTM and CDR2 is ANQGSEA. The CDR3 region is CSVMIQGQQGTEAFF. CDR3 in DNA: TGCAGCGTTATGATACAGGGGCAACAGGGGACTGAAGCTTTCTTT.

This chain joins TRBV4-3 and TRBJ2-1, with D maybe TRBD2 (6 bases). The CDR3 has 15 residues. Trimming shortened V by 0 bases and J by 2 bases, and 8 bases separated the two germline ends. Germline assignment: CDR1 LGHNA and CDR2 YSLEER. CDR3 sequence (DNA): TGCGCCAGCAGCCAAGATCCTAGCGCCTACAATGAGCAGTTCTTC. Amino acid sequence: CASSQDPSAYNEQFF.

This chain uses TRBV29-1 with TRBJ2-7, with TRBD2 identical over 10 bases. The junction had 8 bases not matched to a gene; V was cut back by 2 bases and J by 4 bases. This CDR3 comprises 15 residues. Germline values: CDR1 SQVTM, CDR2 ANQGSEA. The CDR3 region is CSVELAGEQYYEQYF. The CDR3 DNA sequence: TGCAGCGTTGAACTAGCGGGGGAACAGTATTACGAGCAGTACTTC.

The CDR3 loop is CASSDRQAPNYGYTF. The CDR3 bases are TGTGCCAGCAGTGACAGACAGGCCCCGAACTATGGCTACACCTTC. The chain links TRBV6-1 to TRBJ1-2; TRBD1 might be the D (6 bases). Trimming cost V 3 bases and J 2 bases, with 13 bases left between them. This CDR3 is 15 amino acids long. Germline CDR1 reads MNHNS; CDR2 reads SASEGT.

This sequence joins TRBV2 and TRBJ2-3; possibly TRBD2 for D (6 bases). Trimming stripped 2 bases from V and 1 base from J, with 10 bases between. CDR3 size: 15 residues. Germline CDR1 reads SNHLY; CDR2 reads FYNNEI. CDR3 in amino acids: CASSESGVRTDTQYF. CDR3 nucleotide sequence: TGTGCCAGCAGTGAATCGGGGGTCCGCACAGATACGCAGTATTTT.

This clone was observed a few times. This chain links TRBV3-1 (or the pseudogene TRBV3-2) with TRBJ2-7; D uncertain. Germline assignment: CDR1 LGHDT and CDR2 YNNKEL (reference sequence). This CDR3 spans 17 amino acids. V was cut by 0 bases and J by 2 bases, with 17 bases left in between. Here the CDR3 reads CASSQDPRSALAYEQYF. Written as DNA, the CDR3 is TGTGCCAGCAGCCAAGATCCGAGGTCTGCCCTTGCCTACGAGCAGTACTTC.

This chain uses TRBV29-1 with TRBJ2-7, with D perhaps matching TRBD2 (7 bases). V was cut by 3 bases and J by 3 bases, with 12 bases left in between. Germline CDR1 SQVTM, CDR2 ANQGSEA. The CDR3 consists of 13 residues. As DNA, the CDR3 is TGCAGCGTTGACTCGGGGGGCATCTACGAGCAGTACTTC. Translating gives CSVDSGGIYEQYF.

The rearrangement uses TRBV27 and TRBJ2-3, with 9 bases aligning to TRBD2. This CDR3 region has 16 residues. J was trimmed by 6 bases and V by 3 bases; bases with no gene match: 10. Germline loops: CDR1 MNHEY, CDR2 SMNVEV (reference sequence). The CDR3 DNA follows: TGTGCCAGCAGTTTGGGTAGCGGGAGAGTTAGGGATACGCAGTATTTT. It yields the protein CASSLGSGRVRDTQYF.

This chain connects TRBV13 to TRBJ1-2; maybe TRBD1 (5 bases). Per germline, CDR1 PRHDT and CDR2 FYEKMQ (reference sequence). The CDR3 is 13 amino acids. Trimming removed 5 bases from V and 4 bases from J, with 11 bases in between. The CDR3 region is CASSTRGLYGYTF. CDR3 nucleotides: TGTGCCAGCAGCACAAGGGGCCTCTATGGCTACACCTTC.

V usage is TRBV28 and J usage is TRBJ2-7, with 7 bases matching TRBD1. From germline, CDR1 is MDHEN and CDR2 SYDVKM. This CDR3 has 14 residues. J gave up 3 bases and V 5 bases, and 7 bases lay outside the gene matches. The CDR3 loop reads CASSPPGQRYEQYF. Here the CDR3 DNA reads TGTGCCAGCAGTCCTCCGGGACAGCGCTACGAGCAGTACTTC.

The chain combines TRBV2 with TRBJ1-6; perhaps TRBD1 as D (5 bases). Germline V gene data show CDR1 as SNHLY and CDR2 as FYNNEI. V was clipped by 2 bases and J by 10 bases, with 12 bases between them. There are 14 residues in the CDR3. The CDR3 nucleotides read TGTGCCAGCAGTGAATTACCAGGGCGGTCACCCCTCCACTTT. Protein: CASSELPGRSPLHF.

The chain has TRBV29-1 and TRBJ2-1; 7 nucleotides line up with TRBD2. The V segment lost 4 bases and the J segment 5 bases; nucleotides outside the gene matches: 5. This CDR3 has 13 amino acids. The germline V gene has CDR1 SQVTM and CDR2 ANQGSEA. The CDR3 coding sequence is TGCAGCGTTGGGACTAGAGGGCACAATGAGCAGTTCTTC. It encodes CSVGTRGHNEQFF.

The V gene is TRBV4-1, the J gene TRBJ1-4, with no clear D. Germline CDR1 and CDR2: MGHRA and YSYEKL. Trimming removed 1 base from V and 6 bases from J, with 12 bases in between. CDR3 length: 15 amino acids. In nucleotides, the CDR3 is TGCGCCAGCAGCCAAGTTTTCGGGAAAGATGAAAAACTGTTTTTT. It codes for CASSQVFGKDEKLFF.

This chain uses TRBV7-6 with TRBJ2-3; TRBD2 matches 8 bases. Germline lookup yields CDR1 SGHVS and CDR2 FNYEAQ. With 2 bases clipped from V and 2 bases from J, the junction kept 9 bases outside the gene matches. CDR3 length equals 17 residues. CDR3 sequence: CASSLSPSGGATDTQYF. CDR3 bases: TGTGCCAGCAGCTTATCCCCTTCGGGGGGGGCCACAGATACGCAGTATTTT.

In its sample, this clone was seen a few times. The V and J genes are TRBV28 and TRBJ1-1; TRBD1 matches 8 bases. The germline V gene has CDR1 MDHEN and CDR2 SYDVKM. The length of the CDR3 is 13 residues. Trimming took 3 bases from V and 8 from J; bases not matched to a gene: 5. The CDR3 here is CASSFDRGAEAFF. The DNA for the CDR3 is TGTGCCAGCAGTTTCGACAGGGGTGCCGAAGCTTTCTTT. Variable domain in full (rest from reference TRBV28 and TRBJ1-1): DVKVTQSSRYLVKRTGEKVFLECVQDMDHENMFWYRQDPGLGLRLIYFSYDVKMKEKGDIPEGYSVSREKKERFSLILESASTNQTSMYLCASSFDRGAEAFFGQGTRLTVV.

The gene calls are TRBV5-1 and TRBJ2-7; D uncertain. This CDR3 contains 11 residues. V was cut by 0 bases and J by 6 bases, with 4 bases left in between. The V gene's germline CDR1 is SGHRS and CDR2 YFSETQ. The CDR3 protein is CASSLGGEQYF. Written as DNA, the CDR3 is TGCGCCAGCAGCTTGGGAGGCGAGCAGTACTTC.

The V and J genes are TRBV21-1 and TRBJ2-7; TRBD2, the table's D call, lacks a check against the DNA. TRBV21-1 is an annotated pseudogene. The CDR3 has 10 residues. The CDR3 loop reads CASSTYEQYF. The CDR3 region has the DNA TGTGCCAGCAGCACGTACGAGCAGTACTTC.